This T cell receptor (beta chain) was documented in a study of CD8 T cells in ankylosing spondylitis. The V gene's germline CDR1 is SGHKS and CDR2 YYEKEE (reference sequence). This CDR3 contains 15 residues. Losses at the gene ends were 5 bases for V and 2 bases for J; bases not matched to a gene: 7. This clonotype came up many times. Its antigen is not known. TCR beta libraries were made by quantitative 5'-RACE with molecular barcodes. MiXCR was run by TCRdb on the 5' RACE reads, yielding one entry per CDR3 protein. The table records around 210,000 distinct CDR3 sequences, roughly 8.2% of them present only once. Study outcomes and limitations: Within ankylosing spondylitis blood, a TCR beta motif made up of seven to nine highly homologous variants appeared to be characteristic.

Sequenced sample: blood, either unsorted or a sorted T cell fraction (not recorded which). The V and J genes are TRBV5-5 and TRBJ2-3; TRBD2 matches at 8 bases. This receptor was identified in a female donor with ankylosing spondylitis or in good health (not recorded which). CDR3 protein: CASRQTSANTDTQYF. The DNA of the CDR3 is TGTGCCAGCAGGCAGACTAGCGCGAACACAGATACGCAGTATTTT.